Following are 25 T cell receptor beta chains from one sample sequenced in a study of T-cell reconstitution after alpha-beta-depleted transplantation in children (TCRdb year 2016). Per the publication, the treatment or condition label means: allogeneic hematopoietic cell transplantation with graft depleted of TCRalphabeta T cells and CD19 B cells. The library was produced with PCR. The instrument was an Illumina HiSeq 2500. To normalize quantification of the TCRbeta repertoire, the TCR libraries were built with molecular barcoding that relied on unique molecular identifiers. TCRdb's own reprocessing of the public reads used fastp at Q25 and MiXCR and kept productive beta chains. Entries are consolidated by CDR3 protein sequence, retaining the most common genes and DNA. The sample table lists about a million distinct CDR3 sequences, roughly 31% of them with a count of one. Approximately 30% of the sample belongs to the ten largest clones.

Sequenced material: PBMCs, mostly from graft donor cells, taken 360 days after TCRalphabeta/CD19-depleted stem cell transplant. The origin of the receptors is a boy under two years old who had a stem cell transplant for SCID, so the T cells may come from the graft donor.

V is TRBV4-3 and J is TRBJ2-1; 9 bases match TRBD2. J was trimmed by 6 bases and V by 4 bases; bases with no gene match: 13. Germline-derived CDR1 and CDR2 are LGHNA and YSLEER. This CDR3 has 17 amino acids. As DNA, the CDR3 is TGCGCCAGCAGCCCAGTGGGTAGTAGCGGGGGACCCAATGAGCAGTTCTTC. It specifies CASSPVGSSGGPNEQFF.

This sequence joins TRBV20-1 and TRBJ2-5; D possibly matches TRBD1 or TRBD2 (5 bases each). Germline V gene lookup returns CDR1 DFQATT and CDR2 SNEGSKA (reference sequence). V lost 5 bases and J 2 bases, leaving 15 bases between the germline ends. This CDR3 comprises 14 residues. CDR3 sequence reads: CSASGATGQETQYF. In DNA, the CDR3 is TGCAGTGCTTCCGGGGCAACCGGACAAGAGACCCAGTACTTC.

The V gene is TRBV7-8, the J gene TRBJ2-3; a weak D match, TRBD1 (5 bases). CDR3 length equals 15 residues. Germline CDR1 SGHVS, CDR2 FQNEAQ. The V end lost 2 bases, the J end lost 3 bases, and 12 bases lay between the germline ends. This chain's CDR3 is CASSLRPGKTDTQYF. CDR3 bases: TGTGCCAGCAGCTTACGGCCAGGGAAGACAGATACGCAGTATTTT.

The J gene is TRBJ2-2, the V gene TRBV9; D is possibly TRBD2 (5 bases). The CDR3 totals 16 residues. With 2 bases removed from V and 0 bases from J, the gap between germline ends came to 11 bases. Germline V gives CDR1 SGDLS, CDR2 YYNGEE. The CDR3 protein is CASSVASRPNTGELFF. The CDR3 DNA reads as TGTGCCAGCAGCGTGGCTAGCAGGCCGAACACCGGGGAGCTGTTTTTT.

This clonotype showed up just a few times. V is TRBV24-1 and J is TRBJ2-3; TRBD1 matches at 11 bases. Germline values: CDR1 KGHDR, CDR2 SFDVKD. The CDR3 is 17 residues long. Losses at the gene ends were 4 bases for V and 4 bases for J; bases not matched to a gene: 9. CDR3: CATSETSRTGGADTQYF. The CDR3 DNA sequence: TGTGCCACCAGTGAAACCTCTCGGACAGGGGGCGCAGATACGCAGTATTTT.

Concerning this clonotype itself: An end of the junction does not agree with germline; a read error may underlie this. The J gene is TRBJ2-7, the V gene TRBV10-3; D is unclear. CDR1 and CDR2 from the germline V gene are ENHRY and SYGVKD. The CDR3 has 12 residues. The CDR3 loop is CAISGGVESVRF. The CDR3, as DNA: TGTGCCATCAGTGGGGGTGTCGAGTCCGTGCGCTTC.

This clonotype was seen more than once but under ten times. The rearrangement links TRBV6-1 to TRBJ2-3; D possibly corresponds to TRBD2 (6 bases). The CDR3 totals 15 residues. CDR1 MNHNS and CDR2 SASEGT come from the germline V gene. The germline V and J ends were trimmed by 5 bases and 1 base, with 13 bases remaining between them. The CDR3 loop reads CASSRPGEGTDTQYF. The CDR3 DNA sequence: TGTGCCAGCAGTCGCCCGGGGGAAGGCACAGATACGCAGTATTTT.

The V gene is TRBV20-1, the J gene TRBJ1-3; no firm D call. CDR1 is DFQATT, CDR2 SNEGSKA, per germline (reference sequence). This CDR3 is built from 15 residues. Trimming shortened V by 0 bases and J by 0 bases, and 9 bases separated the two germline ends. The CDR3 DNA reads TGCAGTGCTAGAGAGCTGGCGATCTCTGGAAACACCATATATTTT. It specifies CSARELAISGNTIYF.

J is TRBJ1-6 and V is TRBV20-1; no definite D call. The germline V and J ends were trimmed by 5 bases and 5 bases, with 7 bases remaining between them. The CDR3 is made up of 12 amino acids. Germline CDR1 is DFQATT and CDR2 is SNEGSKA (reference sequence). Written as DNA, the CDR3 is TGCAGTGCTGGTAACCATAATTCACCCCTCCACTTT. Its translation is CSAGNHNSPLHF.

There are a few counts of this clonotype. This rearrangement joins TRBV27 to TRBJ2-7; possibly TRBD1 for D (9 bases). Germline V gene lookup returns CDR1 MNHEY and CDR2 SMNVEV (reference sequence). Trimming took off 6 bases at V and 5 bases at J, with 20 bases between the two ends. The CDR3 is 15 amino acids. CDR3 sequence (DNA): TGTGCCAGCAGGGGACTAGGGACAGGGAATAACGAGCAGTACTTC. Translated, it gives CASRGLGTGNNEQYF.

The V call is TRBV15, the J call TRBJ2-7; no definite D call. V was cut by 0 bases and J by 1 base, with 7 bases left in between. The CDR3 covers 14 residues. Germline CDR1 LNHNV, CDR2 YYDKDF (reference sequence). CDR3 in DNA: TGTGCCACCAGCAGAGACCCTCGTTCCTACGAGCAGTACTTC. Translating gives CATSRDPRSYEQYF.

This clonotype was seen only a few times. V gene TRBV7-3 combines with J gene TRBJ2-3; D uncertain. Germline CDR1 and CDR2: SGHTA and FQGTGA. Trimming removed 5 bases from V and 4 bases from J, with 10 bases in between. This CDR3 spans 13 amino acids. The CDR3 DNA follows: TGTGCCAGCAGCCCCCACCCCTCAGATACGCAGTATTTT. Residues: CASSPHPSDTQYF.

J is TRBJ1-1 and V is TRBV20-1; 8 bases are a match to TRBD1. CDR3 size: 16 residues. Trimming cost V 6 bases and J 0 bases; bases outside gene matches: 12. CDR1 and CDR2 from the germline V gene are DFQATT and SNEGSKA (reference sequence). The DNA of the CDR3 is TGCAGTGCGAGGAGGACAGGGAGGATCATGAACACTGAAGCTTTCTTT. This encodes CSARRTGRIMNTEAFF.

The V call is TRBV11-2, the J call TRBJ2-1; D is perhaps TRBD1 or TRBD2 (6 bases each). CDR1 is SGHAT, CDR2 FQNNGV, per germline. The CDR3 spans 19 residues. Trimming left V 1 base short and J 5 bases short, with 24 bases between. The CDR3: CASSLGIPLGWGANNEQFF. For the CDR3, the DNA is TGTGCCAGCAGCTTAGGCATCCCGCTGGGCTGGGGGGCTAACAATGAGCAGTTCTTC.

The V call is TRBV11-2, the J call TRBJ2-7, with TRBD1 matching over 10 bases. CDR3 size: 17 residues. CDR1 and CDR2 (germline): SGHAT, FQNNGV. The ends lost 2 bases at V and 0 bases at J; junction bases unmatched: 7. CDR3 in DNA: TGTGCCAGCAGCTTACCTCAGACAGGGGGCTCCTCCTACGAGCAGTACTTC. This translates into CASSLPQTGGSSYEQYF.

V gene TRBV7-2 combines with J gene TRBJ2-7; TRBD2 matches 7 bases. Germline V gene sequence: CDR1 SGHTA, CDR2 FQGNSA. With V trimmed by 2 bases and J by 7 bases, 17 bases remained unmatched. The CDR3 runs 17 residues. The DNA of the CDR3 is TGTGCCAGCAGCTTATGGGGGTACGGGACTACCGGCGGGGAGCAGTACTTC. This sequence encodes CASSLWGYGTTGGEQYF.

This clonotype has more than one count but fewer than ten. One junction end does not reproduce the germline sequence, and a read error may be involved. The chain employs TRBV12-3 or TRBV12-4 and TRBJ1-1, with 8 positions matching TRBD1. The CDR3 covers 10 residues. Written as DNA, the CDR3 is TGTGCCAGCAGTAGACAGGGGCTCCAATTT. Translating it yields CASSRQGLQF.

The chain carries TRBV18 and TRBJ2-1; D not resolved. The V end was cut by 4 bases, the J end by 8 bases, with 12 bases between. CDR3 length equals 13 residues. In germline, CDR1 is KGHSH, CDR2 LQKENI. The CDR3 spells CASSRPPVYEQFF. As DNA, the CDR3 is TGTGCCAGCTCACGCCCTCCGGTGTATGAGCAGTTCTTC.

The V gene is TRBV29-1, the J gene TRBJ2-2; tentative D call: TRBD2 (5 bases). V was shortened by 3 bases and J by 2 bases, with 10 bases between the two germline ends. In germline, CDR1 is SQVTM, CDR2 ANQGSEA. The CDR3 totals 14 residues. CDR3 protein: CSVDSDYNTGELFF. CDR3 sequence (DNA): TGCAGCGTTGATTCAGACTACAACACCGGGGAGCTGTTTTTT.

CDR3 coding DNA: TGCGCCAGCACGGGACAGCACTACTACGAGCAGTACTTC. Protein product: CASTGQHYYEQYF. The V call is TRBV10-2, the J call TRBJ2-7, with 7 bases identical to TRBD1. Per the germline V gene, CDR1 is WSHSY and CDR2 is SAAADI. V shed 7 bases and J 3 bases; nucleotides not matched to a gene: 6. This CDR3 has 13 residues.

The chain links TRBV28 to TRBJ2-7; 7 bases line up with TRBD1. CDR3 length: 15 residues. The V gene end was trimmed by 4 bases and the J gene end by 0 bases; junction bases not matched to a gene: 6. Germline V gene lookup returns CDR1 MDHEN and CDR2 SYDVKM. The CDR3 spells CASSSPGQSSYEQYF. The CDR3 region has the DNA TGTGCCAGCAGTTCTCCGGGACAGAGCTCCTACGAGCAGTACTTC.

This chain uses TRBV7-8 with TRBJ1-5; maybe TRBD1 (5 bases). This CDR3 comprises 17 residues. Germline CDR1 SGHVS, CDR2 FQNEAQ. Trimming cost V 6 bases and J 5 bases, with 23 bases left between them. The DNA for the CDR3 is TGTGCCAGCAGACCTGACAGTGAGTGGGAGGGCCATCAGCCCCAGCATTTT. Encoded protein: CASRPDSEWEGHQPQHF.

This chain connects TRBV12-3 or TRBV12-4 to TRBJ1-1; D might be TRBD1 (5 bases). The CDR3 is 15 amino acids. V lost 5 bases and J 6 bases, leaving 19 bases between the germline ends. The CDR3 is CASSPSVRGGAEAFF. CDR3 DNA sequence: TGTGCCAGCAGTCCGAGTGTGAGGGGAGGAGCTGAAGCTTTCTTT.

This sequence joins TRBV5-1 and TRBJ2-7; D not certain. The CDR3 has 14 residues. CDR1 and CDR2 (germline): SGHRS, YFSETQ. V lost 4 bases and J 0 bases, leaving 11 bases between the germline ends. This chain's CDR3 is CASSPAVPSYEQYF. The CDR3 nucleotides are TGCGCCAGCAGCCCAGCCGTCCCCTCCTACGAGCAGTACTTC.

The genes are TRBV6-6 and TRBJ1-1; D uncertain. V lost 7 bases to trimming and J lost 0 bases, with 9 bases between them. The germline CDR1 and CDR2 sequences are MNHNY and SVGAGI (reference sequence). This CDR3 comprises 13 residues. The CDR3 loop reads CASKDPLNTEAFF. The CDR3 coding sequence is TGTGCCAGCAAGGATCCTTTGAACACTGAAGCTTTCTTT.